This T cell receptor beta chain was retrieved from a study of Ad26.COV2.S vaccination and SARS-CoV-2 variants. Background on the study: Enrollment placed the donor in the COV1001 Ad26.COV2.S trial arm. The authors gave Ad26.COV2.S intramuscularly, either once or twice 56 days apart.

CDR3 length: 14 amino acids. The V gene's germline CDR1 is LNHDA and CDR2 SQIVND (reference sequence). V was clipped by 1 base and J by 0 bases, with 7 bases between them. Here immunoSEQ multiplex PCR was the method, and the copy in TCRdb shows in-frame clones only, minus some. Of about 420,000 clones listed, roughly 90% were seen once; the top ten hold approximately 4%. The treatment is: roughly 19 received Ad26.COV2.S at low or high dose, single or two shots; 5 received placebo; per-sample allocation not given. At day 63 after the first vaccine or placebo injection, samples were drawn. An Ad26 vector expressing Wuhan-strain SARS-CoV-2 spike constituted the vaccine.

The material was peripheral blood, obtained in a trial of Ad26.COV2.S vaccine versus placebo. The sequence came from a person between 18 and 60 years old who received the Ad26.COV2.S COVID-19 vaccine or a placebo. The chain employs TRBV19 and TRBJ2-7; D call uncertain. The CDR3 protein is CASSIGVNSYEQYF. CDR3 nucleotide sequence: TGTGCCAGTAGTATAGGGGTGAACTCCTACGAGCAGTACTTC.